The text below deals with one TCR beta chain. What it binds is unknown. This entry is derived from a study of shared clonotypes between healthy human individuals. The naive CD8 population came from CD45RO-negative cells selected for CCR7, without terminally differentiated effector memory CD45RA+ cells. Study donors comprised healthy, HIV-negative adults devoid of recent acute infection or vaccination. Findings and limits, study-wide: Represented genetic and exposure-history diversity was restricted by having few donors.

V dropped 0 bases and J dropped 3; count of bases not matched to a gene: 4. CDR3 length equals 16 residues. CDR1 and CDR2 (germline): SGHDT, YYEEEE. Every subset had its genomic DNA shared out evenly among several immunoSEQ plates. The authors loaded roughly 200 ng DNA, approximately 30,000 T cell genomes, into sorted-subset replicate PCRs. TCRdb keeps only in-frame clones here, not all; method: immunoSEQ multiplex PCR. This sample has roughly 2.1 million clones, with approximately 94% found just once. The specimen was naive CD8+ T cells from PBMCs. This sequence joins TRBV5-6 and TRBJ1-1; 11 nucleotides match TRBD1. The sequence was obtained from a man between 18 and 29 years old in good health. Some clones in this sample may be carry-over from other donors' samples. The CDR3 coding sequence is TGTGCCAGCAGCTTGGGGACAGGGGGCTGGTACACTGAAGCTTTCTTT. It yields the protein CASSLGTGGWYTEAFF.